Sequencing of this T cell receptor (beta chain) was carried out in a study of CD8+CD57+ T cells in acquired aplastic anemia. V lost 6 bases and J lost 4; bases outside the gene matches: 8. The germline CDR1 and CDR2 sequences are DFQATT and SNEGSKA (reference sequence). The CDR3 has 13 residues. The sequenced patients had an expansion of CD8+CD57+ cells seen by flow cytometry. Acquired aplastic anemia of severe grade affected all patients. CDR3 and TCR beta VDJ profiling relied on a genomic DNA template. TCRdb re-derived calls from the reads in MiXCR, one entry per CDR3 protein. The sample yields around 200,000 distinct CDR3 sequences, about 44% seen once.

The chain carries TRBV20-1 and TRBJ1-1, with TRBD1 identical over 7 bases. The sequenced sample consisted of sorted CD4+, CD8+, or CD8+CD57+ T cells (not recorded which) from PBMCs. This TCR derives from a human donor with aplastic anemia. The CDR3 region is CSASRGLGTEAFF. The DNA of the CDR3 is TGCAGTGCATCAAGGGGGCTTGGCACTGAAGCTTTCTTT.